The 16 T cell receptor beta chains reported below all come from one sample, sequenced in a study of blood T cell repertoires in COVID-19. Profiled with immunoSEQ multiplex PCR; TCRdb holds only in-frame clones, not every one. The sample lists some 160,000 clones; about four fifths were seen once. The sample comprised peripheral blood. The receptor source for this set is a man in his 70s with active or convalescent COVID-19.

The CDR3 loop reads CASSIRGNTGELFF. CDR3 in DNA: TGTGCCAGTAGTATCAGGGGAAACACCGGGGAGCTGTTTTTT. J is TRBJ2-2 and V is TRBV19; a possible D gene is TRBD1 (6 bases). The germline V and J ends were trimmed by 3 bases and 2 bases, with 7 bases remaining between them. Germline V lookup: CDR1 LNHDA, CDR2 SQIVND (reference sequence). This CDR3 is built from 14 residues.

The chain recombines TRBV6-5 with TRBJ2-6, with TRBD1 matching over 7 bases. Germline trimming cut 6 bases from V and 4 bases from J; bases unmatched to any gene: 6. Looked up from germline, CDR1 is MNHEY and CDR2 is SVGAGI. The CDR3 consists of 15 residues. This CDR3 reads CASSPTGSGANVLTF. The CDR3 DNA reads TGTGCCAGCAGCCCGACAGGGTCAGGGGCCAACGTCCTGACTTTC.

The chain uses TRBV7-9 and TRBJ1-2, with D uncertain. Germline V gives CDR1 SEHNR, CDR2 FQNEAQ (reference sequence). V lost 5 bases and J 4 bases, leaving 8 bases between the germline ends. CDR3 length equals 12 residues. The CDR3 loop is CASSPGSYGYTF. CDR3 bases: TGTGCCAGCAGCCCCGGGAGCTATGGCTACACCTTC.

In its sample, this clone was seen once. The chain employs TRBV9 and TRBJ1-2; weak D call: TRBD1 (5 bases). V lost 5 bases, J lost 2 bases, and 16 bases lay in between. This CDR3 comprises 15 residues. Germline V lookup: CDR1 SGDLS, CDR2 YYNGEE. CDR3 amino acids: CASRKTGGMNYGYTF. The CDR3 region has the DNA TGTGCCAGCAGAAAGACGGGGGGGATGAACTATGGCTACACCTTC.

In regard to this clone: Mismatch with germline at one junction end may stem from a read error. This sequence joins TRBV30 and TRBJ2-7; 9 bases are a match to TRBD1. CDR1 is GTSNPN and CDR2 is SVGIG in the germline V gene (reference sequence). This CDR3 is built from 11 residues. DNA of the CDR3: TGTGCCTGGAACTACAGGGGGCCTCCCCAATTC. This gives the protein CAWNYRGPPQF.

This chain connects TRBV19 to TRBJ2-7; 9 bases map to TRBD1. J was trimmed by 4 bases and V by 5 bases; bases with no gene match: 12. The CDR3 extends over 16 amino acids. Germline CDR1 reads LNHDA; CDR2 reads SQIVND (reference sequence). CDR3 in amino acids: CASSGPGTGLFYEQYF. DNA of the CDR3: TGTGCCAGTAGTGGGCCCGGGACAGGGTTATTTTACGAGCAGTACTTC.

The chain combines TRBV19 with TRBJ2-3; maybe TRBD2 (6 bases). Germline V gives CDR1 LNHDA, CDR2 SQIVND (reference sequence). CDR3 length: 15 residues. The V gene lost 2 bases and the J gene lost 2 bases, with 11 bases spanning the gap. CDR3 sequence reads: CASSIPRGYTDTQYF. The CDR3 DNA follows: TGTGCCAGTAGTATACCCCGGGGGTACACAGATACGCAGTATTTT. Full variable domain (rest looked up from reference TRBV19 and TRBJ2-3): DGGITQSPKYLFRKEGQNVTLSCEQNLNHDAMYWYRQDPGQGLRLIYYSQIVNDFQKGDIAEGYSVSREKKESFPLTVTSAQKNPTAFYLCASSIPRGYTDTQYFGPGTRLTVL.

V gene TRBV29-1 combines with J gene TRBJ2-7; D is perhaps TRBD1 (6 bases). V lost 4 bases and J 0 bases, leaving 13 bases between the germline ends. Germline values: CDR1 SQVTM, CDR2 ANQGSEA. This CDR3 spans 14 amino acids. The CDR3: CSVVRDTSSYEQYF. The CDR3 DNA reads TGCAGCGTTGTCCGGGACACAAGCTCCTACGAGCAGTACTTC.

This chain uses TRBV30 with TRBJ2-1, with 14 nucleotides matching TRBD2. This CDR3 spans 15 amino acids. Losses at the gene ends were 2 bases for V and 9 bases for J; bases not matched to a gene: 6. The germline CDR1 and CDR2 sequences are GTSNPN and SVGIG (reference sequence). The CDR3 loop is CAWSMLGLAGGEQFF. CDR3 bases: TGTGCCTGGAGTATGTTAGGACTAGCGGGAGGTGAGCAGTTCTTC. Variable domain in full (rest from reference TRBV30 and TRBJ2-1): SQTIHQWPATLVQPVGSPLSLECTVEGTSNPNLYWYRQAAGRGLQLLFYSVGIGQISSEVPQNLSASRPQDRQFILSSKKLLLSDSGFYLCAWSMLGLAGGEQFFGPGTRLTVL.

The chain couples TRBV11-2 to TRBJ1-6; no clear D gene. Germline V gene sequence: CDR1 SGHAT, CDR2 FQNNGV. The V gene lost 1 base and the J gene lost 8 bases, with 12 bases spanning the gap. CDR3 size: 15 residues. Written as DNA, the CDR3 is TGTGCCAGCAGCTTAGGAGGAGGGAATTATTCACCCCTCCACTTT. Translated, it gives CASSLGGGNYSPLHF.

The rearrangement uses TRBV5-4 and TRBJ2-5; perhaps TRBD1 as D (6 bases). The V and J ends lost 3 bases and 4 bases respectively, with 13 bases between them. CDR3 length: 14 amino acids. Per germline, CDR1 SGHNT and CDR2 YYREEE (reference sequence). This CDR3 reads CASSSQGVRETQYF. In nucleotides, the CDR3 is TGTGCCAGCAGCTCACAGGGAGTCCGAGAGACCCAGTACTTC.

The chain has TRBV6-5 and TRBJ1-3, with TRBD1 matching 7 bases. Per germline, CDR1 MNHEY and CDR2 SVGAGI. The ends lost 7 bases at V and 7 bases at J; junction bases unmatched: 4. The CDR3 totals 12 residues. Written as DNA, the CDR3 is TGTGCCAGCACCGTACAGGGGAACACCATATATTTT. It specifies CASTVQGNTIYF.

Comment on this clone: The sample carries other DNA sequences with the same CDR3. This chain links TRBV7-9 with TRBJ1-5; no clear D. Germline V lookup: CDR1 SEHNR, CDR2 FQNEAQ (reference sequence). CDR3 length: 13 residues. The V end was cut by 1 base, the J end by 5 bases, with 6 bases between. The CDR3 spells CASSLGPDQPQHF. DNA for the CDR3: TGTGCCAGCAGCTTAGGCCCAGATCAGCCCCAGCATTTT.

Notes on this clone: One end of the junction does not line up with germline, which may come from a read error. The rearrangement joins TRBV5-1 to TRBJ2-7; 9 bases fit TRBD2. In germline, CDR1 is SGHRS, CDR2 YFSETQ. The length of the CDR3 is 15 residues. CDR3 in amino acids: CARSGGGGAVSEQYF. For the CDR3, the DNA is TGCGCCCGCAGCGGGGGCGGGGGGGCCGTATCCGAGCAGTACTTC.

This clone was seen just once. The CDR3: CASSCPWGTGAYLLEEQYF. The CDR3 DNA reads as TGTGCCAGCAGCTGTCCTTGGGGGACAGGCGCATACCTTCTTGAAGAGCAGTACTTC. The J gene is TRBJ2-7, the V gene TRBV9; 8 bases agree with TRBD1. Germline lookup yields CDR1 SGDLS and CDR2 YYNGEE. The CDR3 runs 19 residues. The V segment lost 4 bases and the J segment 7 bases; nucleotides outside the gene matches: 25.

The chain employs TRBV20-1 and TRBJ2-5; 7 nucleotides align to TRBD2. Germline CDR1 reads DFQATT; CDR2 reads SNEGSKA (reference sequence). V trimming: 6 bases; J trimming: 9 bases; junction bases outside the gene matches: 7. This CDR3 comprises 11 residues. The CDR3 spells CSAGEGRAQYF. In DNA, the CDR3 is TGCAGTGCGGGGGAGGGGAGGGCCCAGTACTTC.